This T cell receptor (beta chain) was recovered during a study of OX40 agonist ivuxolimab in advanced cancers. Sequencing was performed with immunoSEQ multiplex PCR; in TCRdb, only in-frame clones are kept and a portion is missing. The sample includes tens of thousands of clones, roughly 80% of them seen just once. This CDR3 is 15 amino acids long. V lost 2 bases and J 0 bases, leaving 9 bases between the germline ends. Germline V CDR1 and CDR2: LGHNA, YSLEER. The chain is built from TRBV4-3 and TRBJ2-3, with a tentative D call TRBD2 (6 bases). The origin of this receptor is an adult with an advanced solid tumor such as melanoma, head and neck, liver or kidney cancer. The material was CD4+ or CD8+ T cells sorted from blood, obtained in a trial of the OX40 agonist ivuxolimab. The CDR3 DNA is TGCGCCAGCAGCCAACAAAGCGGGAGCACAGATACGCAGTATTTT. Its protein is CASSQQSGSTDTQYF.